This T cell receptor (beta chain) was documented in a study of cytomegalovirus exposure and HLA in healthy donors. Study-wide findings and caveats: A later analysis linked a missense variant in DCLRE1C to the trimming of TCR beta V and J genes.

As concerns this clone: No antigen is known for it.

Primers for the PCR totalled 60 Vbeta and 13 Jbeta. This table comes from immunoSEQ multiplex PCR, and its TCRdb copy is limited to in-frame clones, with some not included. The sample comprises around 110,000 clones, around three fifths of which are singletons, and around 8.8% rests with the top ten. The CDR3 runs to 12 residues. Germline V CDR1 and CDR2: SGHTA, FQGTGA. Trimming removed 5 bases from V and 6 bases from J, with 8 bases in between. This chain connects TRBV7-3 to TRBJ2-1; tentative D call: TRBD2 (6 bases). Sequencing used PBMCs. This TCR came from a woman aged 40 to 55 in good health and CMV-seropositive. The CDR3 DNA reads TGTGCCAGCAGCCTTAGCGGCAATGAGCAGTTCTTC. It encodes CASSLSGNEQFF. The full variable domain, rest sourced from reference TRBV7-3 and TRBJ2-1, is GAGVSQTPSNKVTEKGKYVELRCDPISGHTALYWYRQSLGQGPEFLIYFQGTGAADDSGLPNDRFFAVRPEGSVSTLKIQRTERGDSAVYLCASSLSGNEQFFGPGTRLTVL.